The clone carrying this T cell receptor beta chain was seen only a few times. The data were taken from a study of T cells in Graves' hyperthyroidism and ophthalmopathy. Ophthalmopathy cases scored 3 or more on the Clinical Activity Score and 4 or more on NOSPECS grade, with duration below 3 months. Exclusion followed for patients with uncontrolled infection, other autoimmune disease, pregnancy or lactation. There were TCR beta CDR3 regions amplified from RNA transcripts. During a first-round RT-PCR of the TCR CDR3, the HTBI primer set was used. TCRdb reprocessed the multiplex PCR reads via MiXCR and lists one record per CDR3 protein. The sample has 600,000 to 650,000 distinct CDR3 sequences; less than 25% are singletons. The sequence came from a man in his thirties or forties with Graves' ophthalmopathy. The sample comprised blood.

CDR3 region: CASSLTSGRPTGELFF. In DNA form, the CDR3 reads TGTGCCAGCAGCCTAACTAGCGGGAGGCCTACCGGGGAGCTGTTTTTT. The chain has TRBV11-1 and TRBJ2-2, with 12 positions matching TRBD2. From germline, CDR1 is SGHAT and CDR2 FQDESV (reference sequence). The trim removed 5 bases at V and 5 bases at J, leaving 6 bases unmatched. The CDR3 is 16 amino acids.